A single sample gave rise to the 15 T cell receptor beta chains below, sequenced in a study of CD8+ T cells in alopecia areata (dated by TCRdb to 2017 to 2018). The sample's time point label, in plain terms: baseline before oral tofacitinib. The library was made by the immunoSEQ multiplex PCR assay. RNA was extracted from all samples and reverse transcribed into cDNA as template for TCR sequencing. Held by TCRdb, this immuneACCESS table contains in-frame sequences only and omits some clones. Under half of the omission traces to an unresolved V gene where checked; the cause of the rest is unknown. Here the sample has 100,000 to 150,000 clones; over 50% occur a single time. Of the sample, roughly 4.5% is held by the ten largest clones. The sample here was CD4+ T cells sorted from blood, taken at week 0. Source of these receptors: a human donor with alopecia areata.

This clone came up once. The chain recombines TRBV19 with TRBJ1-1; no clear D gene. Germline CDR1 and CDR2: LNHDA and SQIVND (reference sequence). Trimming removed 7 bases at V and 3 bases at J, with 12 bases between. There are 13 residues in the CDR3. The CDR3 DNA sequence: TGTGCCAGTACCCCCGGGAGGGACACTGAAGCTTTCTTT. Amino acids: CASTPGRDTEAFF.

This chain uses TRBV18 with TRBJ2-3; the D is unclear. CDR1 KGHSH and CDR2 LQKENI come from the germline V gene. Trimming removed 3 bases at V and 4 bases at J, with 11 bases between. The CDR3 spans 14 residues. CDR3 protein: CASSPTPYSDTQYF. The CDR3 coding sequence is TGTGCCAGCTCACCTACCCCCTATTCAGATACGCAGTATTTT.

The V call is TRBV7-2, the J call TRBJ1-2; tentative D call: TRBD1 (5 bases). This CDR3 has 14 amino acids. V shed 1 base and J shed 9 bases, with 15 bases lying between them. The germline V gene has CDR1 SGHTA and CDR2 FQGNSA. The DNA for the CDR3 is TGTGCCAGCAGCTTAGATGTCAGGGAAAGAAGCTACACCTTC. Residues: CASSLDVRERSYTF.

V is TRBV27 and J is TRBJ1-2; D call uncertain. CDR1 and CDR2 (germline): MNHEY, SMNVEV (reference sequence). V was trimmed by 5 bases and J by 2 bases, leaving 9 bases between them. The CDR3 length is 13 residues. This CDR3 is CASSLRENYGYTF. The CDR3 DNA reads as TGTGCCAGCAGTCTACGAGAGAACTATGGCTACACCTTC.

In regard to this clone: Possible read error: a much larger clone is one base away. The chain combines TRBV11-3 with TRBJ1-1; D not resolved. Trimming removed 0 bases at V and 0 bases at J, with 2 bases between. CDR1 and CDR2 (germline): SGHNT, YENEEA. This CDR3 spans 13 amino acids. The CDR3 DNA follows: TGTGCCAGCAGCTTAGAGGTGAACACTGAAGCTTTCTTT. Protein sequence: CASSLEVNTEAFF.

CDR3 protein: CASSLMPPGQGSYEQYF. CDR3 sequence (DNA): TGCGCCAGCAGCTTGATGCCCCCGGGACAGGGCTCCTACGAGCAGTACTTC. The chain joins TRBV5-1 to TRBJ2-7, with 9 bases that match TRBD1. Trimming took 1 base from V and 0 from J; bases not matched to a gene: 8. This CDR3 is built from 17 residues. Germline V gives CDR1 SGHRS, CDR2 YFSETQ.

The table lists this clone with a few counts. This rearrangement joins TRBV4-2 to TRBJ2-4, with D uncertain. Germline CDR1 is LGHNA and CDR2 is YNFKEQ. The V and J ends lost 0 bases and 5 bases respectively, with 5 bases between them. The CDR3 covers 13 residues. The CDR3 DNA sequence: TGTGCCAGCAGCCAAGACCAAGAAAACATTCAGTACTTC. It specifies CASSQDQENIQYF.

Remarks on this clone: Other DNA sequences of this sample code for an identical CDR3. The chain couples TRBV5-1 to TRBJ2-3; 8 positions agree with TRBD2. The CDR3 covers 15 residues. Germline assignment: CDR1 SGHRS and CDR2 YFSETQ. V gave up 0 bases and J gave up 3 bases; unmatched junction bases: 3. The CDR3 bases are TGCGCCAGCAGCTTGGCCGGGACTAGAACAGATACGCAGTATTTT. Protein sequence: CASSLAGTRTDTQYF.

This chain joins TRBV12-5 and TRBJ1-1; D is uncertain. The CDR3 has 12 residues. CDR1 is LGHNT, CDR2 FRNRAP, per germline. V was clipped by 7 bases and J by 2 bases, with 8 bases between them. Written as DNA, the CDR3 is TGTGCTAGTGAAGGCCAAAACACTGAAGCTTTCTTT. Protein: CASEGQNTEAFF.

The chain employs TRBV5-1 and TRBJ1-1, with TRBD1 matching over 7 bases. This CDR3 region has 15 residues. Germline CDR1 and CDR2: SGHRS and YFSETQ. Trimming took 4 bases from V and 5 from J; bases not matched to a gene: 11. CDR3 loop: CASSRLGTDETEAFF. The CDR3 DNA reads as TGCGCCAGCAGCCGTCTCGGGACAGATGAAACTGAAGCTTTCTTT.

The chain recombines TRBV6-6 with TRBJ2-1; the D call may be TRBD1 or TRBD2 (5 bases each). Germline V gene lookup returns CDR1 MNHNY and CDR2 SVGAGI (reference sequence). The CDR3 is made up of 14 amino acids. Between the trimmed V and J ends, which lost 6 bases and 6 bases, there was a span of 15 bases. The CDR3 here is CASRASLGGNEQFF. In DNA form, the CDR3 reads TGTGCCAGCAGGGCTTCCCTTGGGGGCAATGAGCAGTTCTTC.

The CDR3 DNA reads as TGTGCCACGAAACGGACTGTACAAGAGACCCAGTACTTC. This encodes CATKRTVQETQYF. The J gene is TRBJ2-5, the V gene TRBV6-5; D perhaps matches TRBD2 (5 bases). This CDR3 has 13 residues. The germline V gene encodes CDR1 MNHEY and CDR2 SVGAGI. V was pared by 10 bases and J by 2 bases, with 14 bases between.

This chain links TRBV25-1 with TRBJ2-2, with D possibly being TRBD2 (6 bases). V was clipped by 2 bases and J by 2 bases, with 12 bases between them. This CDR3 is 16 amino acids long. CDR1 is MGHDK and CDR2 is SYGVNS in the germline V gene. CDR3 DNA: TGTGCCAGCAGTGAAGTGGAGGGATTCAACACCGGGGAGCTGTTTTTT. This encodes CASSEVEGFNTGELFF.

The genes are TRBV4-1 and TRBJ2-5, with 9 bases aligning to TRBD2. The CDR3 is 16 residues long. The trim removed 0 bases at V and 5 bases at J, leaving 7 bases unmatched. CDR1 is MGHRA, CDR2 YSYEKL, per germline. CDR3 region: CASSQEWAGGRETQYF. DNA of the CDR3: TGCGCCAGCAGCCAAGAATGGGCGGGGGGGCGTGAGACCCAGTACTTC.

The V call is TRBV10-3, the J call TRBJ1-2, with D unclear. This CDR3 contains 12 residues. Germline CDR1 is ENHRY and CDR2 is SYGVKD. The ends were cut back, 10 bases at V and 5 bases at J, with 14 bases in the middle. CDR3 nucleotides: TGTGCCACCGCGATAACCCCTTATGGCTACACCTTC. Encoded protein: CATAITPYGYTF.